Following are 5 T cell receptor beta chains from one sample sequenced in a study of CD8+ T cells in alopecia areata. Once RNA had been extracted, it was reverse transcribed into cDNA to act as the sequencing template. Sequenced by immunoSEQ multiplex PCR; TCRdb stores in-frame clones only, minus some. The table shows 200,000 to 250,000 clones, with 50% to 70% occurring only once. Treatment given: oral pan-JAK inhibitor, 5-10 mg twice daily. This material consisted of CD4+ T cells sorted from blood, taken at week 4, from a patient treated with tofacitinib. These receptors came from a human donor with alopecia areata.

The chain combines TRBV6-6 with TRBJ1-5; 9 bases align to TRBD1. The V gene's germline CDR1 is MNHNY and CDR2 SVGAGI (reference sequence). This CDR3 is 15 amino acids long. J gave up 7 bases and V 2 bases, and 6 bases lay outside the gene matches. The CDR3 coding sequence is TGTGCCAGCAGTTACCCCGGACAGGGGAAACAGCCCCAGCATTTT. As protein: CASSYPGQGKQPQHF.

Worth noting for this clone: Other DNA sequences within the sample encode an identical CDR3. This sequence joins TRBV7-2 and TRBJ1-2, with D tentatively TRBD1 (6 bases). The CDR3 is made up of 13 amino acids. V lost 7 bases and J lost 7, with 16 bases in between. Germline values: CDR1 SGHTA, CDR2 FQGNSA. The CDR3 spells CASTEQGGGGYTF. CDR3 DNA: TGTGCCAGCACCGAACAGGGAGGCGGTGGCTACACCTTC.

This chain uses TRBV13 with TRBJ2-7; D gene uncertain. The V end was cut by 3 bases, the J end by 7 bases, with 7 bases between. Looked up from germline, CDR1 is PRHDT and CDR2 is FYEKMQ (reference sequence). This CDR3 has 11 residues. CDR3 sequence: CASSLGKEQYF. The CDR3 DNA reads TGTGCCAGCAGCTTGGGAAAAGAGCAGTACTTC.

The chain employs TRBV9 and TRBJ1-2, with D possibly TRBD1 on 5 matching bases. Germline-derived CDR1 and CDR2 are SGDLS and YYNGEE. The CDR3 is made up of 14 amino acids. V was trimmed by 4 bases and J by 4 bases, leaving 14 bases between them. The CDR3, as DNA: TGTGCCAGCAGCCCCAGGGACCGACTCTATGGCTACACCTTC. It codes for CASSPRDRLYGYTF.

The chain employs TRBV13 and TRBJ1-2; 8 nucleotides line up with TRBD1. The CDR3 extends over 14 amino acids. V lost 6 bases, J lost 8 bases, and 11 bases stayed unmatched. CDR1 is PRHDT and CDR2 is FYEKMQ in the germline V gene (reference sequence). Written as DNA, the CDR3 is TGTGCCAGCAGAGCCCTGGACAGGGAAGCCGGCTACACCTTC. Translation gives CASRALDREAGYTF.